This T cell receptor beta chain was observed in a study of regulatory T cells in long-lasting Graves disease. Arm-PCR with iRepertoire HTBI primers amplified the CDR3 regions for these TCR beta libraries. Each CDR3 protein is one row after TCRdb ran MiXCR on the multiplex PCR reads. This table holds 550,000 to 650,000 distinct CDR3 sequences, about 16% found once. The V gene's germline CDR1 is SGHRS and CDR2 YFSETQ. The CDR3 has 15 amino acids. J gave up 4 bases and V 0 bases, and 5 bases lay outside the gene matches. The table lists this clonotype with a few counts. The time point here: newly diagnosed GD, antithyroid drugs for less than 3 months. Isolated PBMC RNA provided the starting material for the TCR library. Another study also made use of these data, one on T cells in Graves' hyperthyroidism and ophthalmopathy. That publication notes: Initially, a first-round RT-PCR of the TCR CDR3 employed the HTBI primer set.

The sample in question was peripheral blood mononuclear cells (PBMCs), obtained at new diagnosis, from a patient treated with antithyroid drugs. V gene TRBV5-1 combines with J gene TRBJ2-5; 8 positions agree with TRBD1. The sequence was obtained from a man younger than 30 with Graves disease. CDR3 DNA: TGCGCCAGCAGCTTGGGACAGGGGCATAGAGAGACCCAGTACTTC. It specifies CASSLGQGHRETQYF.